The rows below give T cell receptor beta chains drawn from one sample of a study of CD8 T cells in Susac syndrome. Each CDR3 protein is one row after TCRdb ran MiXCR on the immunoSEQ multiplex PCR reads. Altogether 330,000 or so distinct CDR3 sequences are present, roughly 90% being singletons, with the ten largest covering 0.18%. Specimen: CD8+ T cells from PBMCs. These receptors all stem from a human donor with multiple sclerosis. The conserved cysteine and the conserved F or W are not part of the CDR3 here. The listing skips clone size in some rows; elsewhere it reads once, few, many or a size class.

CDR3 length	V gene	J gene	clone size	CDR3 protein
14	TRBV4-3	TRBJ1-5	few	ASSLRQGQSNQPQH
10	TRBV29-1	TRBJ2-1	NA	SALDRYNEQF
15	TRBV7-2	TRBJ2-3	once	ASSLGVAGATGDTQY
9	TRBV6-5	TRBJ2-7	NA	ASSYSQEQY
12	TRBV6-2/TRBV6-3	TRBJ2-1	NA	ASSNSQGYNEQF
12	TRBV28	TRBJ2-7	NA	ASSYPGRSYEQY
11	TRBV20-1	TRBJ2-1	NA	SATQDWGSEQF
11	TRBV7-9	TRBJ1-1	few	ASSQGRYTEAF
11	TRBV12-3/TRBV12-4	TRBJ1-2	NA	ASSSGGVDGYT
12	TRBV9	TRBJ2-7	NA	ASSATGRTYEQY
10	TRBV7-9	TRBJ2-2	NA	ASWALTGELF
16	TRBV20-1	TRBJ2-6	NA	SASIPGLKSSGANVLT
11	TRBV14	TRBJ1-2	NA	ASSHQGTSGYT
16	TRBV9	TRBJ2-3	NA	ASSVERGGRPGTDTQY
11	TRBV27	TRBJ2-7	NA	ASSSGVAYEQY
12	TRBV7-2	TRBJ1-2	NA	ASSSLSQGGGYT
12	TRBV28	TRBJ2-1	NA	ASSLLSRANEQF
15	TRBV19	TRBJ2-1	NA	ASSIDPGAEEYNEQF
17	TRBV15	TRBJ2-3	NA	ATSSPGSGTGPRTDTQY
12	TRBV27	TRBJ2-7	NA	ASSLSRSSYEQY
14	TRBV28	TRBJ2-1	NA	ASSSRTGNSYNEQF
13	TRBV29-1	TRBJ2-6	NA	SGLAGASGANVLT
11	TRBV2	TRBJ1-3	NA	ASDRRSGNTIY